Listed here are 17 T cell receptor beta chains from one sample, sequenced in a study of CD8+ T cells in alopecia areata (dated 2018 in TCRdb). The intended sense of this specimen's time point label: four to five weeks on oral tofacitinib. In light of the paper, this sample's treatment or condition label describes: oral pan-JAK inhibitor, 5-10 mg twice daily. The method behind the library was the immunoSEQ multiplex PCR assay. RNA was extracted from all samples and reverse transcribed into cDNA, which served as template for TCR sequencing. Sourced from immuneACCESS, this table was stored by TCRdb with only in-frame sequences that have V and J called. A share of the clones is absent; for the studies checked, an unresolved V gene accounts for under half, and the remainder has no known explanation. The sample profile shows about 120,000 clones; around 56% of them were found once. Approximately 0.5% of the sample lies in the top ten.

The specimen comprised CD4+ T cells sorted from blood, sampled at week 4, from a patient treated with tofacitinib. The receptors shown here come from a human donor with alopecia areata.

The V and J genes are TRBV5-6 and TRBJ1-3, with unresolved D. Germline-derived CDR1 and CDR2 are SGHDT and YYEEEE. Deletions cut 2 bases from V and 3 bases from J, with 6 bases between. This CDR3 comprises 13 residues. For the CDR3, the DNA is TGTGCCAGCAGCTTCTCGGTTGGAAACACCATATATTTT. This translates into CASSFSVGNTIYF.

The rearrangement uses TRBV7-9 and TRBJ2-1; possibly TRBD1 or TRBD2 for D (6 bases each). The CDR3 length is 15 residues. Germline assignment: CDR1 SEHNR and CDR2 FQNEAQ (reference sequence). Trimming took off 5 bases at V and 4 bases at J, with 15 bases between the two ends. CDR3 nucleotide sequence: TGTGCCAGCAGCCCCGGGGGCTTCCAATACAATGAGCAGTTCTTC. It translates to CASSPGGFQYNEQFF.

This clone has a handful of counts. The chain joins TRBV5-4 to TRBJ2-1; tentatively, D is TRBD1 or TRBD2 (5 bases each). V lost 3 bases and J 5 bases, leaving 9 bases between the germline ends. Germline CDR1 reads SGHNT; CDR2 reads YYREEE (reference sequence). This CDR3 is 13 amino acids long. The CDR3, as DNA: TGTGCCAGCAGCTGGGGACGGGACAATGAGCAGTTCTTC. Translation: CASSWGRDNEQFF.

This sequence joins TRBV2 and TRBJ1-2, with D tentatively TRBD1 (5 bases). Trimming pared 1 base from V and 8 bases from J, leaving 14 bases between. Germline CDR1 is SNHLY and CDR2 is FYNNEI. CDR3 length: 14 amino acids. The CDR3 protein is CASSEGLGEEGYTF. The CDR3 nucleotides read TGTGCCAGCAGTGAAGGGTTGGGGGAAGAAGGCTACACCTTC.

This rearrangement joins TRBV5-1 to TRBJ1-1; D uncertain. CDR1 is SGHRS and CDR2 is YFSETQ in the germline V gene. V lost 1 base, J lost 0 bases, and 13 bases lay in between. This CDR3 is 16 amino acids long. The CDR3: CASSLISSRLNTEAFF. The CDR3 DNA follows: TGCGCCAGCAGCTTGATTTCCAGTCGATTGAACACTGAAGCTTTCTTT.

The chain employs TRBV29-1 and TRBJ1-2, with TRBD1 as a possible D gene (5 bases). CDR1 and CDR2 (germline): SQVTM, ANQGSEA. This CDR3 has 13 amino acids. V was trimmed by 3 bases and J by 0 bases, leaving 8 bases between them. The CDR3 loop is CSVDRAANYGYTF. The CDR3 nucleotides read TGCAGCGTTGACAGGGCCGCTAACTATGGCTACACCTTC.

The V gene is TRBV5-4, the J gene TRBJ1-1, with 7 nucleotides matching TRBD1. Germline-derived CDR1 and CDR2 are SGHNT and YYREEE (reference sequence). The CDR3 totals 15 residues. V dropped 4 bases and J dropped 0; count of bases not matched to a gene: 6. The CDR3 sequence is CASSPRDRLNTEAFF. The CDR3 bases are TGTGCCAGCAGCCCCCGGGACAGACTGAACACTGAAGCTTTCTTT.

CDR3: CASSLQGGEQFF. The CDR3, as DNA: TGTGCCAGCAGTCTACAGGGGGGTGAGCAGTTCTTC. The V gene is TRBV6-5, the J gene TRBJ2-1; 8 nucleotides align to TRBD1. Germline V gene data show CDR1 as MNHEY and CDR2 as SVGAGI. The ends lost 5 bases at V and 9 bases at J; junction bases unmatched: 3. The CDR3 is 12 residues long.

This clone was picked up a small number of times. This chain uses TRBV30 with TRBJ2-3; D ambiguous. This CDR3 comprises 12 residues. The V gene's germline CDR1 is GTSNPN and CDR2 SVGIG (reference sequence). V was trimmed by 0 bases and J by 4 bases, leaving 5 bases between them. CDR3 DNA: TGTGCCTGGAGTGTAAGCCCAGATACGCAGTATTTT. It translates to CAWSVSPDTQYF.

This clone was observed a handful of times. CDR3 in DNA: TGTGCCAGCAGCCCGGGCATTAACTATGGCTACACCTTC. Its translation: CASSPGINYGYTF. The rearrangement links TRBV14 to TRBJ1-2; D gene unclear. The germline V gene has CDR1 SGHDN and CDR2 FVKESK. Trimming took 4 bases from V and 1 from J, leaving 7 bases between them. The CDR3 sequence is 13 residues long.

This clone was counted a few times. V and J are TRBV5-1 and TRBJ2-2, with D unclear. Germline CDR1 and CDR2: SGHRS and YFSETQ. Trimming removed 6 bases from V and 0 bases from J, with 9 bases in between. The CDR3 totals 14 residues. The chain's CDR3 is CASTATSNTGELFF. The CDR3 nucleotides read TGCGCCAGCACCGCGACTTCGAACACCGGGGAGCTGTTTTTT. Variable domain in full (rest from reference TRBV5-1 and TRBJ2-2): KAGVTQTPRYLIKTRGQQVTLSCSPISGHRSVSWYQQTPGQGLQFLFEYFSETQRNKGNFPGRFSGRQFSNSRSEMNVSTLELGDSALYLCASTATSNTGELFFGEGSRLTVL.

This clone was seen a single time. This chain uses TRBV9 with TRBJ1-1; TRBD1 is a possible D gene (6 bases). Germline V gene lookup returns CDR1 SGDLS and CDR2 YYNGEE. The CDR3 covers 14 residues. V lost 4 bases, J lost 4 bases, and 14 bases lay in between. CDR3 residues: CASSSQGFATEAFF. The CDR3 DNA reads TGTGCCAGCAGCTCTCAGGGGTTTGCCACTGAAGCTTTCTTT. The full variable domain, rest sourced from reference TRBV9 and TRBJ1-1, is DSGVTQTPKHLITATGQRVTLRCSPRSGDLSVYWYQQSLDQGLQFLIQYYNGEERAKGNILERFSAQQFPDLHSELNLSSLELGDSALYFCASSSQGFATEAFFGQGTRLTVV.

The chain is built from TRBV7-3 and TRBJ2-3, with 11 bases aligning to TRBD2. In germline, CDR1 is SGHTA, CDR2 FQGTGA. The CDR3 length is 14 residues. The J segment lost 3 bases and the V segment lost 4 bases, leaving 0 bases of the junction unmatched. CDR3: CASSSSGGTDTQYF. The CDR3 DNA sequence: TGTGCCAGCAGCTCTAGCGGGGGGACAGATACGCAGTATTTT. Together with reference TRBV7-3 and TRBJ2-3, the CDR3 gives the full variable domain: GAGVSQTPSNKVTEKGKYVELRCDPISGHTALYWYRQSLGQGPEFLIYFQGTGAADDSGLPNDRFFAVRPEGSVSTLKIQRTERGDSAVYLCASSSSGGTDTQYFGPGTRLTVL.

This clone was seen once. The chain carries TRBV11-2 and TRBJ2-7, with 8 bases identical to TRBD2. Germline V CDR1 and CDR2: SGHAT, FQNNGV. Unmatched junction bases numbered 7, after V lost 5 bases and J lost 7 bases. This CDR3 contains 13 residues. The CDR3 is CASSPGLAQEQYF. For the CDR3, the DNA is TGTGCCAGCAGCCCCGGACTAGCCCAAGAGCAGTACTTC.

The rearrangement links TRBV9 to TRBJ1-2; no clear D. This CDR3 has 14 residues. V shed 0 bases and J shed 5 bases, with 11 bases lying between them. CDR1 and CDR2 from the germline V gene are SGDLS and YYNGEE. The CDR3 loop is CASSVEAELYGYTF. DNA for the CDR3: TGTGCCAGCAGCGTAGAGGCCGAGCTTTATGGCTACACCTTC.

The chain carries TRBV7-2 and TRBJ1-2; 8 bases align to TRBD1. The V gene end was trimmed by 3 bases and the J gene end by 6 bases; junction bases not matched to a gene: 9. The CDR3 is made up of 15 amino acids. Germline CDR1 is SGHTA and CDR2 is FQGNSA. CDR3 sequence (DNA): TGTGCCAGCAGCTTCGGACAGGGAAGGATCGATGGCTACACCTTC. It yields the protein CASSFGQGRIDGYTF.

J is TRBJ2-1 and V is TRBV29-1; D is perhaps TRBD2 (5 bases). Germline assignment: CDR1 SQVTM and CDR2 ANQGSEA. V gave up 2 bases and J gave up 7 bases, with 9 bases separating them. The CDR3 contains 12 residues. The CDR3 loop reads CSVEFRGNEQFF. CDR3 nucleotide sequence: TGCAGCGTTGAATTCCGAGGGAATGAGCAGTTCTTC.